The source of this T cell receptor beta chain is a study of long-term antiretroviral therapy in people with HIV. Findings and limits, study-wide: Diversity remained lower than transplant donor controls, even though it increased after ART.

The CDR3 loop spans 13 amino acids. V was pared by 2 bases and J by 4 bases, with 8 bases between. Germline values: CDR1 SGHTA, CDR2 FQGTGA. The libraries were made with immunoSEQ v3.0 at survey level. Repertoires were generated with immunoSEQ multiplex PCR, while TCRdb's copy carries only in-frame clones and drops some. The sample has about 16,000 clones, roughly 80% seen once. About this clone: Its specificity is unknown.

This specimen consisted of unsorted PBMCs, obtained 1.5 years before starting antiretroviral therapy. This TCR was recovered from a woman between 45 and 60 years old with HIV. The V and J genes are TRBV7-3 and TRBJ1-1, with a tentative D call TRBD1 (5 bases). This CDR3 is CASSLQGSTEAFF. Written as DNA, the CDR3 is TGTGCCAGCAGCTTACAGGGCTCCACTGAAGCTTTCTTT.